This T cell receptor beta chain was obtained from a study of cytomegalovirus exposure and HLA in healthy donors. Unmatched junction bases numbered 7, after V lost 2 bases and J lost 4 bases. From germline, CDR1 is SGDLS and CDR2 YYNGEE. The CDR3 runs 17 residues. Findings and limits, study-wide: Investigators reported fewer than 200 TCR beta chains as tied to cytomegalovirus.

Use of 60 Vbeta and 13 Jbeta primers characterized the PCR. TCRdb keeps only in-frame clones here, not all; method: immunoSEQ multiplex PCR. The sample lists about 120,000 clones; 74% were seen once. Turning to this clone: No antigen is known for it.

This sequence was found in a human donor in good health. The sample consisted of PBMCs. This chain joins TRBV9 and TRBJ2-7, with TRBD2 matching 15 bases. The CDR3 reads CASSVAGTSGGSYEQYF. In DNA form, the CDR3 reads TGTGCCAGCAGCGTCGCCGGGACTAGCGGGGGGTCTTACGAGCAGTACTTC.